This entry describes one TCR beta chain. What it binds is unknown. This specimen belongs to a study of naive CD8 T cells in extremely preterm neonates. The CDR3 totals 14 residues. The ends were cut back, 3 bases at V and 4 bases at J, with 14 bases in the middle. CDR1 is SGDLS and CDR2 is YYNGEE in the germline V gene. Measured with immunoSEQ multiplex PCR; TCRdb has only the in-frame clones, and not every one. The repertoire holds 4,000 to 6,000 clones, with less than 99% as singletons. Study-wide results and limits: Preterm CDR3s were shorter than older groups', with fewer N additions and less trimming. Shared CDR3 nucleotide sequences: preterm 2.5% to 3%, term approximately 0.43%, children 0.025% to 0.035%, adults 0.0095% to 0.01%.

The V gene is TRBV9, the J gene TRBJ2-7, with a weak D call TRBD2 (6 bases). Sequencing used naive CD8+ T cells from blood. The source is a human donor in good health. In DNA form, the CDR3 reads TGTGCCAGCAGCGGGGACTCACATCAATACGAGCAGTACTTC. Its translation is CASSGDSHQYEQYF. The full variable domain, with the rest looked up from reference TRBV9 and TRBJ2-7, is DSGVTQTPKHLITATGQRVTLRCSPRSGDLSVYWYQQSLDQGLQFLIQYYNGEERAKGNILERFSAQQFPDLHSELNLSSLELGDSALYFCASSGDSHQYEQYFGPGTRLTVT.